This record looks at one T cell receptor beta chain sequence and its context. Antigen: not known. This specimen belongs to a study of CD8+ T cells in alopecia areata. There are 14 residues in the CDR3. The V gene lost 1 base and the J gene lost 6 bases, with 9 bases spanning the gap. The germline V gene has CDR1 SGHTA and CDR2 FQGTGA. The treatment denotes: oral pan-JAK inhibitor, 5-10 mg twice daily. Study conclusions and caveats: Clonality in lesional scalp, especially alopecia totalis/universalis, exceeded that of normal scalp. In scalp and blood during tofacitinib, many expanded lesional clones persisted.

Once RNA had been extracted, it was reverse transcribed into cDNA to act as the sequencing template. Profiled with immunoSEQ multiplex PCR; TCRdb holds only in-frame clones, not every one. The sample lists fewer than 100,000 clones, more than 65% occurring once. The source is a human donor with alopecia areata. The chain has TRBV7-3 and TRBJ2-2; TRBD2 is a possible D gene (5 bases). The material sequenced was CD8+ T cells sorted from blood, taken at week 44, from a patient treated with tofacitinib. The chain's CDR3 is CASSLNGGSGELFF. CDR3 in DNA: TGTGCCAGCAGCTTAAATGGCGGGTCCGGGGAGCTGTTTTTT.